This TCR beta chain was found in a study of Graves' ophthalmopathy and Graves' hyperthyroidism. Beta-chain TCR CDR3 regions were amplified from RNA transcripts. First-round RT-PCR used HTBI primers; second-round multiplex PCR followed. TCRdb processed the multiplex PCR reads anew with MiXCR; each CDR3 protein has one entry. The table shows hundreds of thousands of distinct CDR3 sequences, with approximately 39% occurring only once. The V end was cut by 5 bases, the J end by 2 bases, with 16 bases between. The CDR3 spans 15 residues. Points from the study as a whole: Blood also contained most of the expanded thyroid clonotypes above 0.001 frequency.

A word on this clonotype: As yet, its antigen is unknown.

None of the included patients had other autoimmune diseases, uncontrolled infections, pregnancy or lactation, as these led to exclusion. Reliance was placed on clinical symptoms, serum thyroxine, TRAb, thyroid ultrasound and orbital computed tomography for diagnosis. The sequence was obtained from an adult man with Graves' ophthalmopathy. The chain joins TRBV12-3 or TRBV12-4 to TRBJ2-7; D perhaps matches TRBD2 (6 bases). Sequenced input: peripheral blood. As DNA, the CDR3 is TGTGCCAGCAGTCATCTAGGGCGGGGTACCTACGAGCAGTACTTC. Protein: CASSHLGRGTYEQYF.